This T cell receptor (beta chain) emerged from a study of cytotoxic CD8 clonotypes in ibrutinib-treated CLL (dated by TCRdb to 2020 to 2023). In terms of the full investigation: The cohort was composed of ten to eleven relapsed/refractory and about 15 treatment-naive patients; IGHV unmutated status was identified in around 17 patients. All remission and progressive disease samples were collected while patients were still receiving ibrutinib. The response samples were drawn at a median of roughly twelve months into treatment, with a range of about 6 to 36 months. Partial responses were observed in about 25 patients and complete responses in 2; after a median follow-up of around 68 months, remission was maintained in 15 or so patients and progression was observed in approximately twelve. Longitudinal samples were obtainable from about 30% of the roughly 90 participants in the trial. Cryopreserved peripheral blood mononuclear cells were obtained before treatment, at response, and at either sustained remission or disease progression. On average, each sample had roughly 260,000 productive templates and more than 85,000 productive rearrangements.

The meaning of the sample's time point label: 12 months on ibrutinib. For TCR beta library preparation, approximately 1.8 micrograms of genomic DNA was extracted from cryopreserved PBMCs. Longitudinal blood samples from CLL patients receiving ibrutinib monotherapy were subjected to high-throughput TCR beta sequencing. Patients were enrolled in a phase 2 open-label single-center ibrutinib monotherapy trial. The goal of deep resolution MiSeq sequencing was a depth between 1 in 1 million and 1 in 200,000 T cells, and coverage averaged 10x per clonotype. The immunoSEQ hsTCRB Kit was used to generate TCR beta libraries. As for the original processing: Data were analyzed with ImmunoSEQ Data Assistant and ImmunoSEQ Analyzer, with V, D and J genes assigned per IMGT definitions. Clonality was computed as one minus normalized Shannon entropy of productive rearrangement frequencies, ranging from 0 to 1. Public clonotype analysis was restricted to overrepresented clonotypes comprising at least 0.05% of each patient's repertoire. Repertoires from roughly 13 age-matched healthy donors in immuneACCESS were used as clonality controls. Entries here come from immuneACCESS through TCRdb and include only in-frame sequences with V and J called. Some clones fail to appear in such tables; in the studies checked, an unresolved V gene covers under half of the shortfall, and the cause of the remainder is unknown. The V and J calls and clone size are taken from that table; D and trimming were inferred from the DNA. In all, the sample holds approximately 140,000 clones, and roughly 77% of those were seen once. The ten largest clones capture about 29% of the sample.

General findings and caveats noted by the study authors: Clonality rose at ibrutinib response, remained stable during sustained remission, and dropped back toward baseline at progression. Sampling times were not matched between patients in sustained remission and patients whose disease was progressing, and lymph node repertoires were not examined. At baseline, clonality was higher than in age-matched healthy donors and showed a strong correlation with circulating CD8+ T-cell counts. Public clonotypes were rare and either contracted or stayed stable during treatment, and the rise in clonality at ibrutinib response reflected the expansion of private clonotypes.

For this clone: What antigen it recognizes has not been identified. Nothing much larger sits one base from this clone, and base qualities are not available.

The source material was PBMCs, sampled after 12 months of ibrutinib treatment. This TCR came from a human donor with chronic lymphocytic leukemia.

The DNA sequence is TGTGCCAGTTCCCACTCGGGACAGTCATACTACGAGCAGTACTTC. Its coded protein is CASSHSGQSYYEQYF. The chain was built from TRBV28 and TRBJ2-7; the central 7 bases match TRBD1. Trimming accounts for 9 bases at V and 3 bases at J, while the number of junction bases matched to no gene is 14. Based on the germline V gene, the CDR1 and CDR2 sequences are MDHEN and SYDVKM. From cysteine to phenylalanine, the CDR3 is 15 amino acids long. Of all the DNA, just the CDR3 is kept, 45 bases in frame from base 1.